This passage covers 26 T cell receptor beta chains from one sample sequenced in a study of shared clonotypes between healthy human individuals. TCRdb keeps only in-frame clones here, not all; method: immunoSEQ multiplex PCR. This sample has 2 million to 2.5 million clones, with approximately 95% found just once. Sequences were obtained from naive CD4+ T cells from PBMCs. The sample's subset: CD45RA+ positively selected. The receptor set was obtained from a man younger than 35 in good health. Some clones in this sample may be carry-over from other donors' samples.

Concerning this clone: The sample contains more than one DNA sequence encoding this CDR3. The rearrangement uses TRBV28 and TRBJ2-7, with unresolved D. From germline, CDR1 is MDHEN and CDR2 SYDVKM. V was trimmed by 2 bases and J by 4 bases, leaving 6 bases between them. The CDR3 has 12 amino acids. CDR3 nucleotide sequence: TGTGCCAGCAGTTTAGTGGAGTACGAGCAGTACTTC. This encodes CASSLVEYEQYF.

This rearrangement joins TRBV7-2 to TRBJ2-1; D is ambiguous. Trimming removed 5 bases at V and 0 bases at J, with 14 bases between. This CDR3 region has 16 residues. CDR1 and CDR2 (germline): SGHTA, FQGNSA. The CDR3 coding sequence is TGTGCCAGCAGCATTGGTTTGCGGAGCTCCTACAATGAGCAGTTCTTC. Protein product: CASSIGLRSSYNEQFF.

The CDR3 DNA reads as TGTGCCAGCAGCTTGGGGGGGGCGCGAAACGAGCAGTACTTC. Translated: CASSLGGARNEQYF. The rearrangement links TRBV5-4 to TRBJ2-7, with D perhaps being TRBD1 or TRBD2 (6 bases each). The CDR3 contains 14 residues. Germline V gene data show CDR1 as SGHNT and CDR2 as YYREEE (reference sequence). Trimming pared 0 bases from V and 5 bases from J, leaving 12 bases between.

CDR3 in amino acids: CASNVDPREQYF. Written as DNA, the CDR3 is TGTGCCAGCAACGTCGACCCGAGGGAGCAGTACTTC. This rearrangement joins TRBV2 to TRBJ2-7; no clear D gene. There are 12 residues in the CDR3. V lost 7 bases, J lost 7 bases, and 14 bases lay in between. Germline assignment: CDR1 SNHLY and CDR2 FYNNEI.

This clone was counted between two and nine times. Other DNA sequences within the sample encode an identical CDR3. The rearrangement joins TRBV7-9 to TRBJ2-3; unclear D gene. The CDR3 is 12 amino acids. From germline, CDR1 is SEHNR and CDR2 FQNEAQ (reference sequence). Trimming took off 1 base at V and 3 bases at J, with 2 bases between the two ends. CDR3 amino acids: CASSLGTDTQYF. The CDR3 DNA is TGTGCCAGCAGCTTAGGTACAGATACGCAGTATTTT.

The CDR3 DNA is TGTGCCAGCAGTGACAGGACAGGCCGAGGTATTGCTTTCTTT. Amino acids: CASSDRTGRGIAFF. The chain employs TRBV2 and TRBJ1-1, with 7 bases matching TRBD1. V lost 3 bases, J lost 11 bases, and 12 bases stayed unmatched. The CDR3 length is 14 residues. CDR1 is SNHLY and CDR2 is FYNNEI in the germline V gene.

The CDR3 DNA reads TGTGCCAGCAGCCCGTATCTAGCGGGGGGATCCTACAATGAGCAGTTCTTC. Protein sequence: CASSPYLAGGSYNEQFF. V is TRBV7-3 and J is TRBJ2-1, with 11 nucleotides matching TRBD2. This CDR3 has 17 residues. With V trimmed by 5 bases and J by 1 base, 7 bases remained unmatched. Germline V lookup: CDR1 SGHTA, CDR2 FQGTGA.

The V call is TRBV5-6, the J call TRBJ2-3; 8 bases agree with TRBD2. With 1 base clipped from V and 4 bases from J, the junction kept 8 bases outside the gene matches. CDR1 is SGHDT and CDR2 is YYEEEE in the germline V gene. This CDR3 comprises 16 residues. In DNA, the CDR3 is TGTGCCAGCAGCTTGTACAGCGGGAGTGGGGCAGATACGCAGTATTTT. This gives the protein CASSLYSGSGADTQYF. Full variable domain (rest looked up from reference TRBV5-6 and TRBJ2-3): DAGVTQSPTHLIKTRGQQVTLRCSPKSGHDTVSWYQQALGQGPQFIFQYYEEEERQRGNFPDRFSGHQFPNYSSELNVNALLLGDSALYLCASSLYSGSGADTQYFGPGTRLTVL.

The chain is built from TRBV27 and TRBJ2-1, with 8 bases matching TRBD2. The germline CDR1 and CDR2 sequences are MNHEY and SMNVEV (reference sequence). Trimming took 2 bases from V and 9 from J; bases not matched to a gene: 12. This CDR3 is built from 16 residues. The CDR3 region is CASSLAGTSLSREQFF. The CDR3 nucleotides read TGTGCCAGCAGTTTAGCCGGGACTAGTTTATCTCGTGAGCAGTTCTTC.

Regarding this clone: Other DNA variants within this sample encode the same CDR3. The V gene is TRBV5-4, the J gene TRBJ2-1; D is undetermined. The V end was cut by 4 bases, the J end by 0 bases, with 5 bases between. Germline loops: CDR1 SGHNT, CDR2 YYREEE (reference sequence). This CDR3 comprises 13 residues. CDR3 region: CASSQSSYNEQFF. The CDR3 DNA is TGTGCCAGCAGCCAGAGCTCCTACAATGAGCAGTTCTTC.

The chain uses TRBV7-2 and TRBJ2-1; no clear D. Germline values: CDR1 SGHTA, CDR2 FQGNSA. V shed 4 bases and J shed 9 bases, with 7 bases lying between them. The CDR3 is 11 residues long. CDR3 bases: TGTGCCAGCAGCTATTTTAGTGAGCAGTTCTTC. Amino acids: CASSYFSEQFF.

The chain couples TRBV7-9 to TRBJ1-2, with TRBD1 matching over 11 bases. The germline CDR1 and CDR2 sequences are SEHNR and FQNEAQ (reference sequence). The CDR3 length is 14 residues. Losses at the gene ends were 5 bases for V and 6 bases for J; bases not matched to a gene: 5. CDR3 DNA sequence: TGTGCCAGCAGCCCCCGGGACAGGGGGGATGGCTACACCTTC. Protein sequence: CASSPRDRGDGYTF.

The chain uses TRBV7-3 and TRBJ2-1, with D uncertain. Per germline, CDR1 SGHTA and CDR2 FQGTGA. The V end was cut by 2 bases, the J end by 6 bases, with 17 bases between. The CDR3 is 16 amino acids. CDR3 bases: TGTGCCAGCAGCTTACCGATGATCGGCGAAGGCAATGAGCAGTTCTTC. It encodes CASSLPMIGEGNEQFF.

The J gene is TRBJ2-2, the V gene TRBV2, with TRBD1 matching 7 bases. CDR3 size: 13 residues. Germline assignment: CDR1 SNHLY and CDR2 FYNNEI. The ends lost 6 bases at V and 7 bases at J; junction bases unmatched: 5. CDR3 protein: CASRPQGIGELFF. The CDR3 DNA reads as TGTGCCAGCAGACCACAGGGGATCGGGGAGCTGTTTTTT.

The J gene is TRBJ1-4, the V gene TRBV10-3; tentatively, D is TRBD1 (6 bases). In germline, CDR1 is ENHRY, CDR2 SYGVKD. The CDR3 is 15 amino acids. Trimming removed 5 bases at V and 8 bases at J, with 18 bases between. The CDR3 coding sequence is TGTGCCATCAGTAAAGGGACACCGGAGGGGGAAAAACTGTTTTTT. It encodes CAISKGTPEGEKLFF.

Note on this clone: One junction end does not reproduce the germline sequence, and a read error may be involved. The CDR3 loop is CASSVGSGRGAVF. The CDR3 nucleotides read TGTGCCAGCAGCGTAGGAAGTGGTCGGGGAGCTGTTTTT. The chain uses TRBV9 and TRBJ2-2; maybe TRBD2 (5 bases). The germline CDR1 and CDR2 sequences are SGDLS and YYNGEE. The CDR3 contains 13 residues.

This clone was seen more than once but under ten times. The genes are TRBV10-3 and TRBJ1-1; the D is unclear. CDR1 is ENHRY, CDR2 SYGVKD, per germline. The CDR3 is 13 amino acids. Trimming removed 4 bases from V and 0 bases from J, with 6 bases in between. The CDR3 nucleotides read TGTGCCATCAGTGCGGGAATGAACACTGAAGCTTTCTTT. It encodes CAISAGMNTEAFF.

The chain combines TRBV5-4 with TRBJ2-2, with no clear D. Trimming removed 2 bases from V and 3 bases from J, with 11 bases in between. CDR3 size: 15 residues. Germline CDR1 SGHNT, CDR2 YYREEE (reference sequence). CDR3 loop: CASSFDSVYTGELFF. Here the CDR3 DNA reads TGTGCCAGCAGCTTCGATTCTGTTTACACCGGGGAGCTGTTTTTT.

J is TRBJ2-1 and V is TRBV7-6; D perhaps matches TRBD1 (6 bases). Germline V gene sequence: CDR1 SGHVS, CDR2 FNYEAQ. This CDR3 spans 12 amino acids. Trimming shortened V by 5 bases and J by 8 bases, and 10 bases separated the two germline ends. The CDR3 protein is CASSRGGDEQFF. For the CDR3, the DNA is TGTGCCAGCAGCCGAGGGGGAGATGAGCAGTTCTTC.

The CDR3 DNA reads as TGTGCCAGCTCACCGACTAGCGGGAGGTTGAAAGATACGCAGTATTTT. Protein product: CASSPTSGRLKDTQYF. The chain has TRBV18 and TRBJ2-3, with 13 bases that match TRBD2. Germline CDR1 is KGHSH and CDR2 is LQKENI. The CDR3 runs to 16 residues. J gave up 5 bases and V 3 bases, and 5 bases lay outside the gene matches.

This rearrangement joins TRBV7-3 to TRBJ1-1; D gene unclear. The CDR3 is made up of 13 amino acids. CDR1 is SGHTA and CDR2 is FQGTGA in the germline V gene. Trimming pared 4 bases from V and 5 bases from J, leaving 11 bases between. CDR3 residues: CASSSAEWTEAFF. CDR3 sequence (DNA): TGTGCCAGCAGCTCCGCCGAGTGGACTGAAGCTTTCTTT.

This chain connects TRBV27 to TRBJ2-1; 7 nucleotides align to TRBD2. The germline CDR1 and CDR2 sequences are MNHEY and SMNVEV (reference sequence). Trimming at V came to 8 bases and at J to 0 bases, leaving 10 bases not matched to a gene. There are 16 residues in the CDR3. As DNA, the CDR3 is TGTGCCAGCGCCAAGCCAGCGGGGAGCTCCTACAATGAGCAGTTCTTC. Amino acids: CASAKPAGSSYNEQFF.

This clone has a single count. This chain joins TRBV5-1 and TRBJ2-5, with TRBD2 identical over 12 bases. CDR3 length: 16 amino acids. V shed 4 bases, J shed 5 bases, and the junction held 9 bases outside the gene matches. Germline V gene data show CDR1 as SGHRS and CDR2 as YFSETQ. DNA of the CDR3: TGCGCCAGCAGCACTGGACTAGCGGGATTTCGTGAGACCCAGTACTTC. Encoded protein: CASSTGLAGFRETQYF.

This clone was observed a handful of times. The chain carries TRBV2 and TRBJ1-1; D call uncertain. Trimming cost V 10 bases and J 3 bases, with 15 bases left between them. The germline V gene has CDR1 SNHLY and CDR2 FYNNEI. There are 13 residues in the CDR3. CDR3 in amino acids: CATCWGGDTEAFF. CDR3 sequence (DNA): TGTGCCACGTGTTGGGGAGGCGACACTGAAGCTTTCTTT.

This rearrangement joins TRBV11-3 to TRBJ2-5; D may match TRBD1 or TRBD2 (6 bases each). Germline V gene lookup returns CDR1 SGHNT and CDR2 YENEEA. V was pared by 2 bases and J by 4 bases, with 14 bases between. This CDR3 comprises 15 residues. The CDR3 here is CASSLRQGRRETQYF. CDR3 sequence (DNA): TGTGCCAGCAGCTTACGGCAGGGGAGGCGAGAGACCCAGTACTTC.

This chain uses TRBV28 with TRBJ2-7, with D hard to call. Germline CDR1 reads MDHEN; CDR2 reads SYDVKM. The CDR3 runs 12 residues. The germline V and J ends were trimmed by 1 base and 6 bases, with 7 bases remaining between them. The CDR3 DNA follows: TGTGCCAGCAGTTTATTAGTCTCCGAGCAGTACTTC. The encoded protein is CASSLLVSEQYF.